The 20 T cell receptor beta chains below all came from one sample that was sequenced in a study of yellow fever vaccine responses in identical twins. TCRdb analysed the RT-PCR reads with MiXCR anew, one entry per CDR3 protein. This sample has about 11,000 distinct CDR3 sequences; 77% occur once, and the top ten carry 6% to 8.5%. The sample in question was T cells from blood (PBMCs), unsorted or a sorted subset (not recorded which), obtained before or after yellow fever vaccination (not recorded which). These receptors were collected from a woman between 18 and 29 years old who received the yellow fever vaccine.

This clonotype was detected once. The DNA for the CDR3 is TGTGCCACCAGTGATTTGGATTATATCTATGGCTACACCTTC. Protein sequence: CATSDLDYIYGYTF. The rearrangement joins TRBV24-1 to TRBJ1-2; D unresolved. CDR1 is KGHDR, CDR2 SFDVKD, per germline. The CDR3 consists of 14 residues. V was shortened by 0 bases and J by 4 bases, with 8 bases between the two germline ends.

Here the CDR3 reads CASSQYASQGRPLNEQFF. In DNA form, the CDR3 reads TGCGCCAGCAGCCAATATGCCTCACAGGGTCGACCACTTAATGAGCAGTTCTTC. V is TRBV4-1 and J is TRBJ2-1; possibly TRBD1 for D (6 bases). Germline loops: CDR1 MGHRA, CDR2 YSYEKL. This CDR3 spans 18 amino acids. The V end was cut by 2 bases, the J end by 7 bases, with 24 bases between.

The chain recombines TRBV2 with TRBJ2-1, with D perhaps TRBD2 (6 bases). The germline CDR1 and CDR2 sequences are SNHLY and FYNNEI. V was pared by 1 base and J by 5 bases, with 15 bases between. The CDR3 is 16 amino acids. The CDR3 is CASSEGASAQNNEQFF. CDR3 DNA sequence: TGTGCCAGCAGTGAAGGAGCTAGCGCACAAAACAATGAGCAGTTCTTC. Looking up the rest from reference TRBV2 and TRBJ2-1 gives the full variable domain: EPEVTQTPSHQVTQMGQEVILRCVPISNHLYFYWYRQILGQKVEFLVSFYNNEISEKSEIFDDQFSVERPDGSNFTLKIRSTKLEDSAMYFCASSEGASAQNNEQFFGPGTRLTVL.

The CDR3 reads CASSLFWDRISYEQYV. The CDR3 coding sequence is TGCGCCAGCAGCTTATTCTGGGACAGAATCTCCTACGAGCAGTACGTC. The J gene is TRBJ2-7, the V gene TRBV5-1; TRBD1 matches at 7 bases. V lost 2 bases and J lost 0; bases outside the gene matches: 8. The CDR3 runs 16 residues. Germline-derived CDR1 and CDR2 are SGHRS and YFSETQ.

Only a few counts were recorded for this clonotype. J is TRBJ2-3 and V is TRBV14; D is undetermined. CDR3 length equals 15 residues. The V gene's germline CDR1 is SGHDN and CDR2 FVKESK. V was shortened by 1 base and J by 1 base, with 9 bases between the two germline ends. The CDR3 bases are TGTGCCAGCAGCCAAGTCGATTGGGGCACAGATACGCAGTATTTT. The encoded protein is CASSQVDWGTDTQYF.

The sample holds one count of this clonotype. The chain couples TRBV20-1 to TRBJ2-1; possibly TRBD2 for D (6 bases). The CDR3 is 14 amino acids. Germline lookup yields CDR1 DFQATT and CDR2 SNEGSKA (reference sequence). With 6 bases removed from V and 4 bases from J, the gap between germline ends came to 16 bases. This CDR3 is CSAHGSSQYNEQFF. The DNA for the CDR3 is TGCAGTGCCCACGGGAGCTCACAATACAATGAGCAGTTCTTC.

This clonotype has just a few counts. The V and J genes are TRBV6-1 and TRBJ2-7; TRBD1 matches 8 bases. V trimming: 5 bases; J trimming: 5 bases; junction bases outside the gene matches: 11. CDR3 length equals 15 residues. The germline gives CDR1 MNHNS, CDR2 SASEGT. This chain's CDR3 is CASSQSTGGINEQYF. The CDR3 DNA sequence: TGTGCCAGCAGTCAAAGCACAGGGGGGATCAACGAGCAGTACTTC.

This clonotype was seen a handful of times. This chain uses TRBV7-7 with TRBJ2-1; TRBD2 is a possible D gene (7 bases). Germline V gene data show CDR1 as SSHAT and CDR2 as FNYEAQ (reference sequence). The CDR3 is 15 residues long. V was trimmed by 1 base and J by 2 bases, leaving 9 bases between them. The CDR3 region is CASSLEGGAYNEQFF. DNA of the CDR3: TGTGCCAGCAGCTTAGAAGGGGGGGCCTACAATGAGCAGTTCTTC.

The genes are TRBV11-3 and TRBJ2-1; D is perhaps TRBD2 (5 bases). Germline V CDR1 and CDR2: SGHNT, YENEEA. Trimming shortened V by 4 bases and J by 8 bases, and 24 bases separated the two germline ends. The CDR3 spans 17 residues. The CDR3 is CASSSPLEQGSSDEQFF. As DNA, the CDR3 is TGTGCCAGCAGCTCCCCACTAGAGCAAGGAAGCTCAGATGAGCAGTTCTTC.

J is TRBJ2-7 and V is TRBV3-1; D not resolved. The CDR3 totals 15 residues. CDR1 is LGHDT, CDR2 YNNKEL, per germline (reference sequence). V lost 1 base, J lost 3 bases, and 13 bases lay in between. As DNA, the CDR3 is TGTGCCAGCAGCCAAGGTATTAGCAGTCACTACGAGCAGTACGTC. It is translated as CASSQGISSHYEQYV.

J is TRBJ2-5 and V is TRBV27; D remains ambiguous. The ends were cut back, 4 bases at V and 4 bases at J, with 16 bases in the middle. The CDR3 has 15 residues. The germline CDR1 and CDR2 sequences are MNHEY and SMNVEV (reference sequence). The CDR3 DNA sequence: TGTGCCAGCAGTTCGGGCGTAGACCAAAGAGAGACCCAGTACTTC. This sequence encodes CASSSGVDQRETQYF.

The V and J genes are TRBV24-1 and TRBJ2-3; no reliable D call. In germline, CDR1 is KGHDR, CDR2 SFDVKD. V was trimmed by 5 bases and J by 5 bases, leaving 13 bases between them. The CDR3 totals 14 residues. DNA for the CDR3: TGTGCCACCAGTGGTACCACCGAAGGAGATACGCAGTATTTT. This encodes CATSGTTEGDTQYF.

The chain has TRBV11-3 and TRBJ2-3, with D possibly TRBD2 on 5 matching bases. Germline V gene data show CDR1 as SGHNT and CDR2 as YENEEA. The CDR3 has 16 amino acids. Trimming removed 4 bases at V and 1 base at J, with 15 bases between. This CDR3 reads CASSSTREWGTDTQYF. For the CDR3, the DNA is TGTGCCAGCAGCTCTACCCGGGAATGGGGCACAGATACGCAGTATTTT.

Here the CDR3 reads CSATPGNEQFF. The CDR3 nucleotides are TGCAGTGCAACACCGGGGAATGAGCAGTTCTTC. The genes are TRBV20-1 and TRBJ2-1; perhaps TRBD2 as D (5 bases). Germline CDR1 DFQATT, CDR2 SNEGSKA (reference sequence). The V end was cut by 6 bases, the J end by 7 bases, with 10 bases between. This CDR3 spans 11 amino acids.

This clonotype appeared once. The V gene is TRBV5-4, the J gene TRBJ2-3; weak D call: TRBD1 (6 bases). CDR1 is SGHNT and CDR2 is YYREEE in the germline V gene (reference sequence). V lost 3 bases to trimming and J lost 1 base, with 9 bases between them. The CDR3 consists of 14 residues. The CDR3 sequence is CASSWRQGTDTQYF. In DNA, the CDR3 is TGTGCCAGCAGCTGGCGACAGGGCACAGATACGCAGTATTTT.

The chain is built from TRBV3-1 and TRBJ2-1; D possibly corresponds to TRBD1 (6 bases). Germline CDR1 and CDR2: LGHDT and YNNKEL (reference sequence). This CDR3 is 12 amino acids long. Trimming pared 4 bases from V and 6 bases from J, leaving 7 bases between. CDR3 DNA: TGTGCCAGCAGCCCACAGGGCAATGAGCAGTTCTTC. It specifies CASSPQGNEQFF.

The chain's CDR3 is CASSFSTGPYNEQFF. CDR3 nucleotides: TGTGCCAGTAGTTTCTCGACAGGGCCTTACAATGAGCAGTTCTTC. The rearrangement joins TRBV19 to TRBJ2-1; 7 bases are a match to TRBD1. This CDR3 is 15 amino acids long. V was pared by 5 bases and J by 4 bases, with 8 bases of the junction left unmatched. Germline V lookup: CDR1 LNHDA, CDR2 SQIVND (reference sequence). Using reference TRBV19 and TRBJ2-1 for the parts outside the CDR3, the full variable domain is DGGITQSPKYLFRKEGQNVTLSCEQNLNHDAMYWYRQDPGQGLRLIYYSQIVNDFQKGDIAEGYSVSREKKESFPLTVTSAQKNPTAFYLCASSFSTGPYNEQFFGPGTRLTVL.

The V call is TRBV18, the J call TRBJ2-3; D unclear. This CDR3 spans 15 amino acids. Germline-derived CDR1 and CDR2 are KGHSH and LQKENI. V lost 0 bases and J lost 0, with 7 bases in between. CDR3 loop: CASSPPGTSTDTQYF. As DNA, the CDR3 is TGTGCCAGCTCACCACCCGGTACTAGCACAGATACGCAGTATTTT.

V usage is TRBV29-1 and J usage is TRBJ1-1, with D possibly being TRBD1 (5 bases). CDR3 length: 11 residues. Germline V CDR1 and CDR2: SQVTM, ANQGSEA. V gave up 2 bases and J gave up 10 bases, with 11 bases separating them. The CDR3 protein is CSVEQGPRAFF. CDR3 bases: TGCAGCGTTGAACAGGGTCCCCGAGCTTTCTTT.

This chain links TRBV28 with TRBJ2-7; D gene ambiguous. CDR3 length: 13 residues. Germline CDR1 MDHEN, CDR2 SYDVKM. V was pared by 4 bases and J by 2 bases, with 9 bases between. The CDR3, as DNA: TGTGCCAGCAGTTATGGGCGTACCTACGAGCAGTACGTC. Translated, it gives CASSYGRTYEQYV.